This T cell receptor (beta chain) was sequenced for a study of blood T cell repertoires in COVID-19. The protocol was immunoSEQ multiplex PCR, while the TCRdb copy is restricted to in-frame clones and leaves out a portion. The sample comprises 110,000 to 150,000 clones, 78% of which are singletons, and around 6% rests with the top ten. The study recruited people aged roughly 18 to 100 years across about 25 US areas. Grouping used clinical history reported by participants in a survey and questionnaire. Germline assignment: CDR1 ENHRY and CDR2 SYGVKD. The CDR3 is made up of 18 amino acids. The V end was cut by 3 bases, the J end by 0 bases, with 18 bases between.

The V and J genes are TRBV10-3 and TRBJ1-3; D possibly corresponds to TRBD1 (5 bases). The specimen sequenced was PBMCs or T cells enriched from blood (not recorded which). This TCR derives from a woman between 45 and 65 years old who had recovered from COVID-19. In DNA form, the CDR3 reads TGTGCCATCAGTGACATCATCATTCAGGGTCCCTCTGGAAACACCATATATTTT. Its translation is CAISDIIIQGPSGNTIYF.